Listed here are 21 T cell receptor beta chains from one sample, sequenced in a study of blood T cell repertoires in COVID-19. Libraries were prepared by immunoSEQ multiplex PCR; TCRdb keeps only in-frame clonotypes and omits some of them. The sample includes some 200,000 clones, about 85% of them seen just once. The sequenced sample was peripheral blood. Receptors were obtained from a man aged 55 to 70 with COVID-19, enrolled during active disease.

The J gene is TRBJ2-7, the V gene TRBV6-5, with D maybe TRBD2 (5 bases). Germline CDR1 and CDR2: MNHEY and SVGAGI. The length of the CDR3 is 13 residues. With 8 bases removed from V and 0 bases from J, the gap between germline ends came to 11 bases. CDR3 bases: TGTGCCAGCCGGACTCCGGCCTCCTACGAGCAGTACTTC. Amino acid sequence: CASRTPASYEQYF.

DNA of the CDR3: TGTGCCAGCAGTGACCAGGTGAACTATGGCTACACCTTC. Translation gives CASSDQVNYGYTF. This sequence joins TRBV2 and TRBJ1-2, with D hard to call. Germline values: CDR1 SNHLY, CDR2 FYNNEI. The CDR3 covers 13 residues. The V end lost 3 bases, the J end lost 2 bases, and 7 bases lay between the germline ends.

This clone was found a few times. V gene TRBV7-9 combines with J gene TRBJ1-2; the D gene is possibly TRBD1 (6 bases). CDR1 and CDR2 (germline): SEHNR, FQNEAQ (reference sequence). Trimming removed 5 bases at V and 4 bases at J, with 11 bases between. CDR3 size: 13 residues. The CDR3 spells CASSPGGSYGYTF. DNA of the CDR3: TGTGCCAGCAGCCCGGGGGGCTCCTATGGCTACACCTTC.

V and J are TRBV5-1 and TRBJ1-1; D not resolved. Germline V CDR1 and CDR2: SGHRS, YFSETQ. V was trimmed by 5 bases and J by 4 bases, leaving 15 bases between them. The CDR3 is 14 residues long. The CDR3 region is CASREVSSSTEAFF. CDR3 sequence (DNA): TGCGCCAGCAGAGAGGTCTCTTCGAGCACTGAAGCTTTCTTT.

CDR3 residues: CASSTGPGPETQYF. Written as DNA, the CDR3 is TGTGCCAGCAGCACCGGTCCGGGTCCAGAGACCCAGTACTTC. The genes are TRBV9 and TRBJ2-5, with D uncertain. V shed 4 bases and J shed 4 bases, with 14 bases lying between them. Per the germline V gene, CDR1 is SGDLS and CDR2 is YYNGEE. This CDR3 has 14 residues.

The CDR3 DNA is TGCGCCAGCAGCCCCCGAGGTACAGGGAGAATCAACACTGAAGCTTTCTTT. Residues: CASSPRGTGRINTEAFF. The chain joins TRBV5-1 to TRBJ1-1; a weak D match, TRBD1 (6 bases). Germline V CDR1 and CDR2: SGHRS, YFSETQ. Trimming took off 4 bases at V and 2 bases at J, with 21 bases between the two ends. The CDR3 extends over 17 amino acids. The full variable domain, rest sourced from reference TRBV5-1 and TRBJ1-1, is KAGVTQTPRYLIKTRGQQVTLSCSPISGHRSVSWYQQTPGQGLQFLFEYFSETQRNKGNFPGRFSGRQFSNSRSEMNVSTLELGDSALYLCASSPRGTGRINTEAFFGQGTRLTVV.

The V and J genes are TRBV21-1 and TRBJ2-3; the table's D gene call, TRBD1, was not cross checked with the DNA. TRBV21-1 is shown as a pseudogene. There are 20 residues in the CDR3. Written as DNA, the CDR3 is TGTGCCAGCAGCAAAGACCGGACAGGGTGGCTTGCCTTTAGTACAGATACGCAGTATTTT. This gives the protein CASSKDRTGWLAFSTDTQYF.

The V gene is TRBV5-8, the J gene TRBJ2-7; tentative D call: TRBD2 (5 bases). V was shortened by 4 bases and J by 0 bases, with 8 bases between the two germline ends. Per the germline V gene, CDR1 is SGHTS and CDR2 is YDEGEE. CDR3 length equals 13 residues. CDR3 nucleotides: TGTGCCAGCAGCCTCGGGGTCTCCTACGAGCAGTACTTC. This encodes CASSLGVSYEQYF.

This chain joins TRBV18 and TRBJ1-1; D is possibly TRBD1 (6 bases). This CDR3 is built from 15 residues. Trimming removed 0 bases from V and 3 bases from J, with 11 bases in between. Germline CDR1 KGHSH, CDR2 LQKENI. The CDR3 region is CASSPPQGGYTEAFF. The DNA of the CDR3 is TGTGCCAGCTCACCACCACAGGGAGGGTACACTGAAGCTTTCTTT.

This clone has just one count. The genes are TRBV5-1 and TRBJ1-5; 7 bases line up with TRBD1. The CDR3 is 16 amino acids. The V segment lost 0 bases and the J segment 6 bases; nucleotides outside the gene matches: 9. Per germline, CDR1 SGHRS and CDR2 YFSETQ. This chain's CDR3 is CASSLAGGGGGQPQHF. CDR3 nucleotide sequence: TGCGCCAGCAGCTTGGCCGGAGGGGGCGGCGGTCAGCCCCAGCATTTT.

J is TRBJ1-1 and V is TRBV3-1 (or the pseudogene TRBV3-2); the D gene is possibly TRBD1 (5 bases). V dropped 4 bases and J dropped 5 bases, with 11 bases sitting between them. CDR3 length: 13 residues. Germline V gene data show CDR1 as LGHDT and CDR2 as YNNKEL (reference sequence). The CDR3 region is CASSPQGKTEAFF. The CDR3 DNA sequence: TGTGCCAGCAGCCCGCAGGGAAAGACTGAAGCTTTCTTT.

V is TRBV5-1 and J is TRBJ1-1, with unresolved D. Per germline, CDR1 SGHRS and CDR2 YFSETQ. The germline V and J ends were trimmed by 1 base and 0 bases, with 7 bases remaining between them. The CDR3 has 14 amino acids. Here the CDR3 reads CASSLPQLNTEAFF. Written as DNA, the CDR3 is TGCGCCAGCAGCTTGCCACAACTGAACACTGAAGCTTTCTTT.

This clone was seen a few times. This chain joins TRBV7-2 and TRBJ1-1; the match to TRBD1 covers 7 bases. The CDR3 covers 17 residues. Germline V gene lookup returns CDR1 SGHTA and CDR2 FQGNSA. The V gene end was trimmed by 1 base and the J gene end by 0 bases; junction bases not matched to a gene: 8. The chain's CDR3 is CASSLVNRGGMNTEAFF. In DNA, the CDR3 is TGTGCCAGCAGCTTAGTGAACAGGGGAGGAATGAACACTGAAGCTTTCTTT.

CDR3 DNA sequence: TGTGCCAGCAGCTCAACAGGTAGAAGCTCCTACGAGCAGTACTTC. Residues: CASSSTGRSSYEQYF. The J gene is TRBJ2-7, the V gene TRBV28, with D perhaps matching TRBD1 (5 bases). Germline loops: CDR1 MDHEN, CDR2 SYDVKM. CDR3 length: 15 residues. The germline V and J ends were trimmed by 6 bases and 0 bases, with 15 bases remaining between them.

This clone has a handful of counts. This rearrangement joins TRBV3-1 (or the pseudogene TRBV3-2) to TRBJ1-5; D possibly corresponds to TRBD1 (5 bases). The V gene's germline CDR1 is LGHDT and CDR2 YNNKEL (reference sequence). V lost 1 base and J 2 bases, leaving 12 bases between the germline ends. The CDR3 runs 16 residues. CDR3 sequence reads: CASSQGGGAGNQPQHF. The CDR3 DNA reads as TGTGCCAGCAGCCAAGGAGGAGGGGCTGGCAATCAGCCCCAGCATTTT.

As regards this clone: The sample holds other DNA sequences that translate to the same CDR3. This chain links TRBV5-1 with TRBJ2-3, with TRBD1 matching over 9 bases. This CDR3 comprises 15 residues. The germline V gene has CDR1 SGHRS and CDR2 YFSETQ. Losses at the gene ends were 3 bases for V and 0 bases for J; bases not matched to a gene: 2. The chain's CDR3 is CASSSGTGSTDTQYF. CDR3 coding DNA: TGCGCCAGCAGCTCCGGGACAGGGAGCACAGATACGCAGTATTTT.

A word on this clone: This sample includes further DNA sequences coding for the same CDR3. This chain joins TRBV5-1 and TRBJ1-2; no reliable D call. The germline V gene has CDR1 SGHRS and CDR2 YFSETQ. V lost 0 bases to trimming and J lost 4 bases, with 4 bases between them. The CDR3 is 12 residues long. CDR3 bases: TGCGCCAGCAGCTTGGACAGCTATGGCTACACCTTC. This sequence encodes CASSLDSYGYTF.

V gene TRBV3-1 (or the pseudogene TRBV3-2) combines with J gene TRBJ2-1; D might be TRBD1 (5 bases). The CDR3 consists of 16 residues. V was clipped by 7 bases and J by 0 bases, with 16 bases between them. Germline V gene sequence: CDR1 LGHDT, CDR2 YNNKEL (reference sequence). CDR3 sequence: CASTKGKISSYNEQFF. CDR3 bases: TGTGCCAGCACCAAGGGGAAAATTAGCTCCTACAATGAGCAGTTCTTC.

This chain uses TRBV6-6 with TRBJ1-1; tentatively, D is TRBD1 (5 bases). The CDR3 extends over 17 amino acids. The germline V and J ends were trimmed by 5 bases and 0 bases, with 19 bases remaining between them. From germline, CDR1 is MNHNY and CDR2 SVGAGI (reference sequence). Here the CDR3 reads CASSPYARVGMNTEAFF. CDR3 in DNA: TGTGCCAGCAGTCCCTATGCCAGGGTAGGGATGAACACTGAAGCTTTCTTT.

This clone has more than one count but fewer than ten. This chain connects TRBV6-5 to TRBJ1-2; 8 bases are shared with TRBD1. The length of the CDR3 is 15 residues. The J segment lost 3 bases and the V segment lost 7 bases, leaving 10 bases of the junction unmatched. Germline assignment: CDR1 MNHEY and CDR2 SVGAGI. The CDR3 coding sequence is TGTGCCAGCATCCCCGGGACAGGCCGGGACTATGGCTACACCTTC. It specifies CASIPGTGRDYGYTF.

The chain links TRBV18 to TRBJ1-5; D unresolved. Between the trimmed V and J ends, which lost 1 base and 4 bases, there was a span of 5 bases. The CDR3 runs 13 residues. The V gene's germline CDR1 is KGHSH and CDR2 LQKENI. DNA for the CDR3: TGTGCCAGCTCACCACGCGATAATCAGCCCCAGCATTTT. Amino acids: CASSPRDNQPQHF.